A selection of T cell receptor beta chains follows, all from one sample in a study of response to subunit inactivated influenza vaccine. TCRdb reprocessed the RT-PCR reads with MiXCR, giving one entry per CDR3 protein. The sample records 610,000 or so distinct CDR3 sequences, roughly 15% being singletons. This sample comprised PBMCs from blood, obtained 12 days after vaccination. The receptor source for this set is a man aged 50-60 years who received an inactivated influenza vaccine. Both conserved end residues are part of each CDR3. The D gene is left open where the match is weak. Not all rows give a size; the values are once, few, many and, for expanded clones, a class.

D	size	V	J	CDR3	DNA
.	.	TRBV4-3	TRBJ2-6	CASSQGFGVSGANVLTF	TGCGCCAGCAGCCAAGGGTTTGGGGTCTCTGGGGCCAACGTCCTGACTTTC
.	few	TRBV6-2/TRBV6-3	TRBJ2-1	CASSFHRESFGNEQFF	TGTGCCAGCAGTTTCCACCGGGAGTCCTTCGGGAATGAGCAGTTCTTC
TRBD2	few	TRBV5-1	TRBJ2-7	CASSKGLAGRGVYEQYF	TGCGCCAGCAGTAAGGGGCTAGCGGGCCGGGGCGTTTACGAGCAGTACTTC
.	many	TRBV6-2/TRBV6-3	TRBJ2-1	CATSRVSFFNSYNEQFF	TGTGCCACCTCGAGGGTCAGTTTCTTCAACTCCTACAATGAGCAGTTCTTC
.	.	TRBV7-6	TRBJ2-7	CASSLGTHTPPEQYF	TGTGCCAGCAGCTTAGGGACCCATACCCCCCCCGAGCAGTACTTC
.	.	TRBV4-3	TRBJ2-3	CASSHGVGEDTQYF	TGCGCCAGCAGCCACGGGGTAGGAGAAGATACGCAGTATTTT
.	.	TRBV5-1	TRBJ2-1	CASSFEAEMGNEQFF	TGCGCCAGCAGCTTTGAGGCCGAAATGGGGAATGAGCAGTTCTTC
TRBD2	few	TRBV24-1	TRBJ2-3	CATSDDASGRSTDTQYF	TGTGCCACCAGTGATGATGCTAGCGGGAGGAGCACAGATACGCAGTATTTT
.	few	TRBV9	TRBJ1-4	CASSWGAGKNEKLFF	TGTGCCAGCAGCTGGGGGGCTGGGAAAAATGAAAAACTGTTTTTT
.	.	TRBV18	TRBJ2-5	CASSPFNGGETQYF	TGTGCCAGCTCCCCATTTAACGGGGGAGAGACCCAGTACTTC
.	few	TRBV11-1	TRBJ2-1	CASSATLGTSTGSYNEQFF	TGTGCCAGCAGCGCAACCCTAGGGACTTCTACTGGCTCCTACAATGAGCAGTTCTTC
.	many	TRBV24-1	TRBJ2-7	CATSDRIGYEQYF	TGTGCCACCAGTGATCGTATTGGCTACGAGCAGTACTTC
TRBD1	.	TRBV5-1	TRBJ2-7	CASSTDRESYEQYF	TGCGCCAGCAGTACGGACAGGGAATCCTACGAGCAGTACTTC
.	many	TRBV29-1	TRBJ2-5	CSVMQGETQYF	TGCAGCGTTATGCAGGGGGAGACCCAGTACTTC
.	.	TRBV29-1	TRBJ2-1	CSVDIYNEQFF	TGCAGCGTTGATATTTACAATGAGCAGTTCTTC
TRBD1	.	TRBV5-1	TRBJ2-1	CASSLMAGGYNEQFF	TGCGCCAGCAGCTTGATGGCAGGGGGCTACAATGAGCAGTTCTTC